This T cell receptor beta chain appears in the sequencing data of a study of blood T cells in healthy people across ages. Study conclusions and caveats: Without sorted subsets, naive and antigen-experienced compartments could not be conclusively compared.

Turning to this clonotype: Its specificity is unknown.

There are 15 residues in the CDR3. The trim removed 4 bases at V and 8 bases at J, leaving 5 bases unmatched. Germline assignment: CDR1 SGHRS and CDR2 YFSETQ. A second about 6 to 12 cycle PCR used barcoded and J-beta primers. From the 5' RACE reads, TCRdb called clonotypes with MiXCR, one entry per CDR3 protein. The table shows roughly 1,500,000 distinct CDR3 sequences, with roughly 40% occurring only once. The TCR comes from a woman aged 18-35 years in good health. J is TRBJ2-1 and V is TRBV5-1; 14 bases are shared with TRBD2. The specimen sequenced was blood. The CDR3 spells CASSATSGRVHEQFF. The CDR3 region has the DNA TGCGCCAGCAGCGCGACTAGCGGGAGGGTCCATGAGCAGTTCTTC. The full variable domain, its missing parts supplied by reference TRBV5-1 and TRBJ2-1, is KAGVTQTPRYLIKTRGQQVTLSCSPISGHRSVSWYQQTPGQGLQFLFEYFSETQRNKGNFPGRFSGRQFSNSRSEMNVSTLELGDSALYLCASSATSGRVHEQFFGPGTRLTVL.